The entry below describes one TCR beta chain. This receptor's antigen is unknown. No much larger clone is present one base from it, and per-base qualities are unavailable. The sample's time point, from its label and the paper: baseline before first vaccination. Vaccinee samples were obtained from the UK trials COV001 and COV002, which included a single-blind randomized controlled phase 2/3 trial of AZD1222 (ChAdOx1 nCoV-19) in healthy adults. For TCRbeta chain sequencing, PBMC samples were collected from trial participants at day 0 and at day 28 after the second dose. The CDR3 regions of human TCRbeta chains were analyzed by immunosequencing. In the source study's methods: Repertoire TCRs were checked for matches against a reference library of SARS-CoV-2-specific TCRs that had been generated using the MIRA antigen-specificity platform. Breadth was defined as the fraction of unique TCRs that were SARS-CoV-2-associated, and depth was defined as the fraction of total T cells that were SARS-CoV-2-associated. Using the MIRA data, each spike-specific TCR was assigned both to the spike region to which the TCR was reactive and to a CD4 or CD8 class. Log10-transformed breadth and depth values were compared by one-way ANOVA with Sidak's multiple comparisons tests. Sourced from immuneACCESS, this table was stored by TCRdb with only in-frame sequences that have V and J called. A share of the clones is absent; for the studies checked, an unresolved V gene accounts for under half, and the remainder has no known explanation. The DNA gave D and trimming, while V, J and clone size come from that table. The sample table shows roughly 130,000 clones, and around 85% are seen once. 1.5% to 2% of the sample lies in the top ten.

The data originate from a study of T cell responses to AZD1222 COVID-19 vaccine (dated by TCRdb to the early 2020s). A note on the overall study: AZD1222 recipients given second doses at about 4 weeks or at about 12 weeks were pooled, since spike-specific TCR depth and breadth were not found to differ between the two schedules. TCR sequencing covered about 230 trial participants: 200 to 220 given two doses of AZD1222 and approximately 26 given two doses of MenACWY control vaccine. Trial participants were enrolled into age subgroups of 18-55, 56-69 and 70-plus years, which contained approximately 150, 28 and 58 TCR-sequenced participants, respectively. Overall study results and their limits: Participants were mostly white British and included more females than males, and it was suggested by the authors that clonal diversity may have been underestimated. Because no day 14 peak-response samples were available, repertoires were characterized only after the peak T cell response. Nearly half of unique spike-specific TCRs reportedly recognized epitopes outside regions mutated in the B.1.351 and B.1.1.7 variants. A significant rise in spike-specific TCR breadth and depth was observed after two AZD1222 doses relative to day 0 and relative to MenACWY recipients. The 56-69-year group was small, and its depth increase did not reach significance, likely because of low power. Conclusions about previously exposed vaccinees were limited because only six or seven AZD1222 recipients were SARS-CoV-2 seropositive at baseline. The whole spike protein was spanned by vaccine-associated CD4 TCRs, and dominant responses were seen in regions 160-218 and 743-854.

The cysteine opens and the phenylalanine closes a CDR3 of 13 amino acids. Here the CDR3 DNA is all that survives: 39 bases in frame from base 1. V is trimmed back by 5 bases and J by 10 bases, and the junction contains 2 bases that no gene match accounts for. Sequences SGDLS (CDR1) and YYNGEE (CDR2) are obtained from the germline V gene. Sequencing used peripheral blood, obtained on day 0 of AZD1222 vaccination. Recombination connected TRBV9 to TRBJ1-6; the central 11 bases match TRBD1. This receptor was taken from an adult in good health. Here is the DNA: TGTGCCAGCAGGGGGACAGGGGGATCACCCCTCCACTTT. Its amino acids are CASRGTGGSPLHF. Reference TRBV9 and TRBJ1-6 proteins supply the regions before and after the CDR3; the full variable domain is: DSGVTQTPKHLITATGQRVTLRCSPRSGDLSVYWYQQSLDQGLQFLIQYYNGEERAKGNILERFSAQQFPDLHSELNLSSLELGDSALYFCASRGTGGSPLHFGNGTRLTVT.